Reported below is one TCR beta chain. What it binds is not known. Every bit of the isolated RNA underwent reverse transcription, so sequencing read expressed TCRB transcripts. Sequencing was performed with immunoSEQ multiplex PCR; in TCRdb, only in-frame clones are kept and a portion is missing. Of 360,000 or so clones in the sample, 20% are singletons; the top ten hold 0.044%. Staining for CD45RO/CCR7/CD25/CD127/CD95/CD27 allowed sorting of CD4+ naive, central memory, regulatory and stem cell-like memory cells. The entry originates in a study of beta chain features in type 1 diabetes. Study-level findings and limits: Moderate but significant shortening of TCRB CDR3s was recorded in all four CD4+ subsets from Type 1 diabetes patients.

Germline V lookup: CDR1 KGHSH, CDR2 LQKENI. The CDR3 is 13 amino acids. With V trimmed by 1 base and J by 8 bases, 2 bases remained unmatched. Sequencing used naive CD4+ T cells from blood. This rearrangement joins TRBV18 to TRBJ2-1, with TRBD2 matching over 7 bases. This TCR derives from a young woman in good health. CDR3 bases: TGTGCCAGCTCACCACAACGGGAGGATGAGCAGTTCTTC. Translation: CASSPQREDEQFF. Complete variable domain (other parts from reference TRBV18 and TRBJ2-1): NAGVMQNPRHLVRRRGQEARLRCSPMKGHSHVYWYRQLPEEGLKFMVYLQKENIIDESGMPKERFSAEFPKEGPSILRIQQVVRGDSAAYFCASSPQREDEQFFGPGTRLTVL.